Listed below are T cell receptor beta chains from one sample, sequenced in a study of blood T cell repertoires in COVID-19. Sequencing used immunoSEQ multiplex PCR; TCRdb keeps in-frame clones, though not all of them. The sample includes about 210,000 clones, around four fifths of them seen just once. Specimen: peripheral blood. Receptors were obtained from a man between 50 and 59 years old with active or convalescent COVID-19. CDR3s include the opening cysteine and the closing phenylalanine or tryptophan. A D gene is named only where the DNA matches it firmly. The size field is filled for only some rows; it gives once, few, many or a size class.

TRBD1	TRBJ1-2	NA	TRBV5-1	TGCGCCAGCGGAATCGCGGCAGGGGGCGAAGGCTACACCTTC	CASGIAAGGEGYTF
NA	TRBJ1-2	NA	TRBV6-5	TGTGCCAGCAGTTACCAGGGAGGATTTAGTGGCTACACCTTC	CASSYQGGFSGYTF
NA	TRBJ2-1	NA	TRBV10-3	TGTGCCATCAGTCGGACAGATAACAATGAGCAGTTCTTC	CAISRTDNNEQFF
NA	TRBJ2-7	NA	TRBV6-5	TGTGCCAGCACTCCGGAGGGTTACGAGCAGTACTTC	CASTPEGYEQYF
NA	TRBJ1-1	NA	TRBV20-1	TGCAGGATAAAACGGGGCACTGAAGCTTTCTTT	CRIKRGTEAFF
NA	TRBJ2-7	NA	TRBV15	TGTGCCACCAGCAGAGAGTATCGGTCCTACGAGCAGTACTTC	CATSREYRSYEQYF
NA	TRBJ2-1	NA	TRBV9	TGTGCCAGCAGCGTTTTAGGCGGCGACTCCTACAATGAGCAGTTCTTC	CASSVLGGDSYNEQFF
TRBD1	TRBJ1-2	NA	TRBV19	TGTGCCAGTAGTATACCCTCCACCCTATTCGACAGGGGTAACTATGGCTACACCTTC	CASSIPSTLFDRGNYGYTF
TRBD2	TRBJ2-3	many	TRBV7-6	TGTGCCAGCAGCCGCGGACTAGCGGGGGCGGATAGCACAGATACGCAGTATTTT	CASSRGLAGADSTDTQYF
NA	TRBJ2-1	NA	TRBV30	TGTGCCTGGAGTATACTGCGAGATGAGCAGTTCTTC	CAWSILRDEQFF
NA	TRBJ2-1	NA	TRBV5-4	TGTGCCAGCAGCCCCGCCGGTAGTCGGACTCTCGGTGAGCAGTTCTTC	CASSPAGSRTLGEQFF
NA	TRBJ1-2	once	TRBV28	TGTGCCAGCAGTTTCGCCTCGGCGGCGGAGAGTTATGGCTACACCTTC	CASSFASAAESYGYTF
NA	TRBJ1-1	NA	TRBV3-1/TRBV3-2	TGTGCCAGCAGCCAAGTGGGGGCCATCGTGGCTTTCTTT	CASSQVGAIVAFF
TRBD1	TRBJ1-6	NA	TRBV6-2/TRBV6-3	TGTGCCAGCAGCCTGAGACAGGGGCTTAATTCACCCCTCCACTTT	CASSLRQGLNSPLHF
NA	TRBJ1-1	NA	TRBV30	TGTGCCTGGAGCCTGAGCCGAGTGGCTGAAGCTTTCTTT	CAWSLSRVAEAFF
NA	TRBJ1-2	once	TRBV11-2	TGTGCCAGCAGCCCCCCAGTGGACAGTTTAAACTATGGCTACACCTTC	CASSPPVDSLNYGYTF
TRBD2	TRBJ2-7	NA	TRBV5-1	TGCGCCAGCAGCTTATTCGGTAACCCGGCGGGGGGCTCCTACGAGCAGTACTTC	CASSLFGNPAGGSYEQYF
TRBD2	TRBJ2-7	NA	TRBV30	TGTGCCTGGAGTATTGGCGGGAGGGCCCTTGTGTGGGAGCAGTACTTC	CAWSIGGRALVWEQYF
NA	TRBJ2-1	NA	TRBV27	TGTGCCAGCCGGGCGGGAAATGAAAATGAGCAGTTCTTC	CASRAGNENEQFF
TRBD1	TRBJ1-3	NA	TRBV7-9	TGTGCCAGCAGTCCGACAGGGGACTCTGGAAACACCATATATTTT	CASSPTGDSGNTIYF
TRBD2	TRBJ2-1	NA	TRBV12-5	TGTGCTAGTGGTCCGGGCGGGGGAAATGAGCAGTTCTTC	CASGPGGGNEQFF
NA	TRBJ2-3	NA	TRBV2	TGTGCCAGCAGTGAGCTGGGGAGAAGCACAGATACGCAGTATTTT	CASSELGRSTDTQYF
TRBD1	TRBJ2-4	NA	TRBV18	TGTGCCAGCTCACCGGGACAGGGGAAAAACATTCAGTACTTC	CASSPGQGKNIQYF